This T cell receptor (beta chain) was sequenced during a study of metastatic and nonmetastatic thyroid tumors. Looking at the study overall: It was across blood and tumor or nodule tissue from malignant and benign thyroid patients that repertoires were compared. Study-level points and caveats: Significantly greater TCR beta diversity was reportedly found in malignant thyroid tumors than in benign nodules (in blood and tumor).

Each patient went into thyroid surgery without having received any treatment. In the original processing: Clinicopathological groups differed in CDR3, with these differences serving to build a distant-metastasis classifier for papillary thyroid cancer. TCRdb reprocessed the PCR reads via MiXCR. The V and J calls were determined by TCRdb, not by the authors. The repertoire holds 24,000 or so clones, with 10% to 15% as singletons. In the case of this clone: The antigen is undetermined. This clone may be a read error of a much larger clone one base away.

The receptor was isolated from a female donor with papillary thyroid cancer or a benign thyroid nodule (not recorded which). Some clones in this sample may be carry-over from other donors' samples. What was sequenced was blood.

The chain's CDR3 is CASSPERETKYF. CDR3 sequence (DNA): TGTGCCAGCAGCCCCGAGCGGGAGACCAAGTACTTC. The chain uses TRBV6-1 and TRBJ2-5, with TRBD2 matching over 8 bases. Germline CDR1 and CDR2: MNHNS and SASEGT. This CDR3 is built from 12 residues.